This paragraph reports one T cell receptor beta chain. This clone's antigen is unknown. Base qualities were left out, and no much larger clone turns up one base away. The sample belongs to a study of naive and memory T cell subsets (TCRdb year 2017). Notes on the research overall: The study applied an open-source, UMI-based TCR alpha and beta sequencing pipeline to sorted naive and memory peripheral blood T cell subsets. RNA was DNase-treated and reverse transcribed with TCR constant-region primers, mostly using SuperScript III. The functional CMV T cell responses agreed completely with IgG serology results.

Separate amplification of TCR alpha and beta chain libraries was performed from the second PCR step onward. CMV status of each donor was established by measuring IFNgamma production from CD4+ T cells after fresh PBMCs were stimulated overnight with CMV viral lysate. CD4 T cells were positively selected using Miltenyi beads, after which CD8 T cells were positively selected from the CD4-negative fraction. After staining for CD3, CD4, CD8, CD45RA, CD27 and a live/dead dye, cells were sorted on a BD Aria II into four subsets based on CD45RA and CD27. Effector memory cells were sorted as CD45RA-CD27-, and EMRA cells as CD45RA+CD27-. Blood came from a few healthy volunteers, each fractionated into CD4 and CD8 T cells and then into four differentiation subsets. About 110 ml of peripheral blood was collected from each donor, and PBMC were isolated from the blood using Ficoll-Paque PLUS density-gradient centrifugation. The sorted cells were lysed in RLT buffer, after which RNA was extracted using a Qiagen RNeasy kit and kept at -80 degrees C.

The investigation overall reported the following: RNA-based TCR counts may be affected by expression changes linked to T cell activation and differentiation. TCR abundance followed a power law whose exponent differed between naive and memory subsets but was consistent across the three individuals. Once error correction was done, more than 90% of naive TCR sequences showed up just once, which made the naive abundance distributions much steeper than those of the memory subsets. A clonotype was defined as a single alpha or beta chain sequence rather than as a paired alpha/beta receptor. The repertoire findings for the naive and memory subsets could not be validated against a ground truth, as none was available. In both CD4 and CD8 cells, the Gini index increased while Shannon and inverse Simpson diversity decreased from naive through CM, EM and EMRA.

The method behind the library was UMI-ligation and nested PCR. The beta constant-region primer consisted of an equimolar mixture of two oligonucleotides that together covered TRBC1 and TRBC2. The ligated cDNA went through four rounds of PCR with nested alpha and beta constant-region primers together with the SP2 primer. A single-stranded oligonucleotide containing the SP2 primer and a 12-nucleotide UMI was joined to the 3' end of the cDNA by T4 RNA ligase 1. Incubation of the ligation reaction was carried out at 16 degrees C for roughly 18-24 hours. PCR2 was typically run as a SYBR Green qPCR and stopped at a predetermined threshold to prevent over-amplification. All purifications after the first were performed with Agencourt AMPure XP magnetic beads. Libraries were quantified by Qubit and checked on a TapeStation, where a main peak was expected near 650 bp. Pooled libraries were sequenced on an Illumina MiSeq using v2 2x251 paired-end kits, and typically about 0.9-2.1 million reads were obtained per sample. Each sample library was pooled at 4 to 5 nM, and about 5-7% PhiX was included to improve cluster recognition. The paper's processing steps were these. Decombinator assigned V and J genes to Demultiplexor-processed FASTQ reads by tag matching, allowing a single base-pair mismatch. UMIs were used by Collapsinator to correct both sequencing errors and frequency errors arising from PCR heterogeneity. CDR3Translator translated TCRs and extracted CDR3s from the conserved cysteine to the FGXG phenylalanine, flagging non-productive sequences. Gini, Shannon entropy and inverse Simpson indices were calculated on repertoires subsampled to equal numbers of UMI-defined TCRs. Power-law fits to clonotype abundance distributions were performed by maximum likelihood within the linear range. When run on a single naive CD8 sample, MIGEC and the pipeline yielded similar UMI counts, similar unique TCR numbers and similar clonal distributions. Repertoires were searched for some 7,000 CMV-associated CDR3 sequences compiled from VDJdb and a published dataset. TCRdb reanalyzed the raw reads on its own, using fastp at Q25 for trimming and MiXCR for clone calling, and kept in-frame beta chains. Records with the same CDR3 protein are collapsed into one entry carrying the most frequent genes and DNA. TCRdb's processing, not the authors', yielded these V and J calls. A total of 9,500 to 10,000 distinct CDR3 sequences appear in this sample, roughly 5.4% of them only once. The top ten constitute roughly three fifths of the sample.

The sequenced material came from CD4+ TEMRA cells from blood. The meaning of the sample's cell subset or site label: effector memory re-expressing CD45RA, CD45RA+ CD27-. The clonotype originates from a human donor in good health.

The CDR3 is CSAVVSAGGQKETQYF. The DNA is as follows: TGCAGTGCTGTGGTCAGTGCGGGGGGCCAAAAAGAGACCCAGTACTTC. The chain uses TRBV20-1 and TRBJ2-5, with 8 middle bases fitting TRBD2. The germline V gene (reference sequence) sets CDR1 to DFQATT and CDR2 to SNEGSKA. The CDR3 runs 16 residues from the cysteine to the phenylalanine. The CDR3 DNA has 48 bases and is translated from base 1. V is pruned by 5 bases and J by 3 bases, leaving 14 bases of the junction without a gene match.